The next 20 T cell receptor beta chains were all read from a single sample in a study of technical replicates of blood from a handful of donors. Generated by immunoSEQ multiplex PCR, the TCRdb table keeps only in-frame clones and is missing some. The sample holds around 80,000 clones, 75% to 90% seen once. The sequenced material came from T cells isolated from PBMCs. These receptors came from a human donor in good health.

The genes are TRBV10-3 and TRBJ2-7, with 11 positions matching TRBD2. Trimming cost V 7 bases and J 5 bases; bases outside gene matches: 7. Germline V gene sequence: CDR1 ENHRY, CDR2 SYGVKD. The CDR3 covers 14 residues. CDR3 protein: CAIMGSGRVDEQYF. The CDR3 DNA reads TGTGCCATCATGGGTAGCGGGAGGGTCGACGAGCAGTACTTC.

The chain employs TRBV2 and TRBJ1-2; D is ambiguous. Germline CDR1 is SNHLY and CDR2 is FYNNEI. Between the trimmed V and J ends, which lost 6 bases and 4 bases, there was a span of 6 bases. The length of the CDR3 is 11 residues. CDR3 DNA: TGTGCCAGCAGACTCTCCTATGGCTACACCTTC. As protein: CASRLSYGYTF.

The V call is TRBV7-2, the J call TRBJ2-7; possibly TRBD1 for D (5 bases). CDR1 and CDR2 (germline): SGHTA, FQGNSA. The CDR3 extends over 17 amino acids. V was trimmed by 5 bases and J by 1 base, leaving 21 bases between them. The CDR3 DNA reads TGTGCCAGCAGCGCCTCAGGGTTTTTCTTAAATTCCTACGAGCAGTACTTC. It encodes CASSASGFFLNSYEQYF.

Notes on this clone: The germline gene is not matched at one end of the junction; a read error may be the cause. The chain carries TRBV19 and TRBJ2-7; 7 bases line up with TRBD2. CDR1 and CDR2 (germline): LNHDA, SQIVND (reference sequence). The CDR3 loop spans 13 amino acids. Written as DNA, the CDR3 is TGTGCCAATAGTATGGGAGGGACCTACGAGCAGTACTTC. This encodes CANSMGGTYEQYF. The entire variable domain, with the rest obtained from reference TRBV19 and TRBJ2-7, is as follows: DGGITQSPKYLFRKEGQNVTLSCEQNLNHDAMYWYRQDPGQGLRLIYYSQIVNDFQKGDIAEGYSVSREKKESFPLTVTSAQKNPTAFYLCANSMGGTYEQYFGPGTRLTVT.

The chain has TRBV6-4 and TRBJ1-2; perhaps TRBD1 as D (5 bases). CDR1 is MRHNA and CDR2 is SNTAGT in the germline V gene. This CDR3 region has 13 residues. V was cut by 6 bases and J by 4 bases, with 12 bases left in between. The CDR3 reads CASSPSGGYGYTF. As DNA, the CDR3 is TGTGCCAGCAGCCCTTCGGGGGGCTATGGCTACACCTTC.

This clone was observed a few times. The rearrangement joins TRBV7-9 to TRBJ1-5; 7 bases match TRBD1. The J segment lost 3 bases and the V segment lost 6 bases, leaving 5 bases of the junction unmatched. This CDR3 comprises 14 residues. Germline CDR1 reads SEHNR; CDR2 reads FQNEAQ (reference sequence). The CDR3 reads CASSQQGFNQPQHF. CDR3 nucleotide sequence: TGTGCCAGCAGTCAACAGGGGTTCAATCAGCCCCAGCATTTT.

This clone was detected only once. In DNA, the CDR3 is TGTGCCAGCAGCCCCGGGACAGGGATTGCGAACTATGGCTACACCTTC. It specifies CASSPGTGIANYGYTF. This chain uses TRBV9 with TRBJ1-2; 9 nucleotides agree with TRBD1. The CDR3 sequence is 16 residues long. Losses at the gene ends were 4 bases for V and 2 bases for J; bases not matched to a gene: 9. Germline V gives CDR1 SGDLS, CDR2 YYNGEE.

This clone was seen more than once but under ten times. The rearrangement uses TRBV30 and TRBJ2-3; possible D gene TRBD2, 6 bases. Germline V gene sequence: CDR1 GTSNPN, CDR2 SVGIG (reference sequence). The CDR3 is 13 residues long. V gave up 7 bases and J gave up 0 bases, with 11 bases separating them. CDR3 sequence: CASLGGSTDTQYF. The CDR3 DNA follows: TGTGCCTCCCTTGGGGGGAGCACAGATACGCAGTATTTT.

V usage is TRBV5-6 and J usage is TRBJ1-2; weak D call: TRBD1 (6 bases). Germline V gene sequence: CDR1 SGHDT, CDR2 YYEEEE. V shed 3 bases and J shed 2 bases, with 20 bases lying between them. The CDR3 length is 17 residues. Here the CDR3 reads CASSSYLPWTENYGYTF. CDR3 bases: TGTGCCAGCAGCTCCTACTTACCCTGGACAGAAAACTATGGCTACACCTTC.

The chain couples TRBV27 to TRBJ2-7; 11 bases line up with TRBD1. The germline CDR1 and CDR2 sequences are MNHEY and SMNVEV (reference sequence). CDR3 size: 15 residues. V shed 5 bases, J shed 6 bases, and the junction held 9 bases outside the gene matches. The CDR3, as DNA: TGTGCCAGCAGTGAAACCTCCGGGACAGGGGGCGAGCAGTACTTC. It codes for CASSETSGTGGEQYF.

This clone was seen a few times. The V and J genes are TRBV2 and TRBJ1-5; 7 bases map to TRBD1. The CDR3 spans 15 residues. Germline assignment: CDR1 SNHLY and CDR2 FYNNEI. V was pared by 8 bases and J by 2 bases, with 9 bases of the junction left unmatched. The CDR3 here is CASQALGTGNQPQHF. The CDR3 nucleotides are TGTGCCAGCCAGGCTCTGGGGACAGGCAATCAGCCCCAGCATTTT.

V gene TRBV18 combines with J gene TRBJ1-1, with TRBD1 matching over 8 bases. After removal of 3 bases from V and 5 bases from J, the junction contained 8 bases not matched to a gene. CDR3 length equals 15 residues. In germline, CDR1 is KGHSH, CDR2 LQKENI. CDR3 DNA sequence: TGTGCCAGCTCACCGACAGGACAGGGTGCAACTGAAGCTTTCTTT. Translated, it gives CASSPTGQGATEAFF.

The rearrangement uses TRBV27 and TRBJ2-5, with 13 bases fitting TRBD2. This CDR3 is 16 amino acids long. Germline V gene lookup returns CDR1 MNHEY and CDR2 SMNVEV (reference sequence). Trimming cost V 8 bases and J 0 bases; bases outside gene matches: 6. CDR3 region: CASGGLAGQYQETQYF. DNA for the CDR3: TGTGCCAGCGGGGGACTAGCGGGACAGTACCAAGAGACCCAGTACTTC.

The chain joins TRBV5-4 to TRBJ1-2, with D possibly TRBD1 on 6 matching bases. CDR3 length: 12 amino acids. CDR1 and CDR2 (germline): SGHNT, YYREEE (reference sequence). The ends were cut back, 9 bases at V and 5 bases at J, with 14 bases in the middle. CDR3 nucleotide sequence: TGTGCCACCACAGGGACCCGGTATGGCTACACCTTC. It encodes CATTGTRYGYTF.

This clone was counted between two and nine times. The chain uses TRBV10-3 and TRBJ2-7; D gene uncertain. CDR1 and CDR2 (germline): ENHRY, SYGVKD. V lost 11 bases and J 2 bases, leaving 13 bases between the germline ends. This CDR3 has 12 amino acids. The CDR3 DNA sequence: TGTGCCTCTTTGGGCTTCACCTACGAGCAGTACTTC. This encodes CASLGFTYEQYF.

This sequence joins TRBV5-5 and TRBJ2-6, with TRBD1 matching 7 bases. CDR3 length equals 16 residues. V lost 0 bases to trimming and J lost 2 bases; unmatched junction nucleotides: 2. Germline CDR1 and CDR2: SGHKS and YYEKEE (reference sequence). This CDR3 reads CASSLATGAGANVLTF. The CDR3 nucleotides are TGTGCCAGCAGCTTGGCCACAGGGGCTGGGGCCAACGTCCTGACTTTC.

This chain joins TRBV29-1 and TRBJ2-1, with 8 bases aligning to TRBD2. Losses at the gene ends were 5 bases for V and 7 bases for J; bases not matched to a gene: 13. The CDR3 extends over 15 amino acids. CDR1 is SQVTM, CDR2 ANQGSEA, per germline. The chain's CDR3 is CSVSGGRTKENEQFF. In DNA form, the CDR3 reads TGCAGCGTTAGCGGCGGGAGGACCAAGGAGAATGAGCAGTTCTTC.

This sequence joins TRBV7-9 and TRBJ1-2; unclear D gene. The CDR3 runs 14 residues. Trimming left V 5 bases short and J 2 bases short, with 12 bases between. The germline V gene has CDR1 SEHNR and CDR2 FQNEAQ (reference sequence). In DNA form, the CDR3 reads TGTGCCAGCAGCCCTCCGACACCAAACTATGGCTACACCTTC. Translating it yields CASSPPTPNYGYTF.

The chain combines TRBV29-1 with TRBJ1-5; D call uncertain. The V end was cut by 5 bases, the J end by 2 bases, with 10 bases between. There are 13 residues in the CDR3. The germline gives CDR1 SQVTM, CDR2 ANQGSEA. As DNA, the CDR3 is TGCAGCGTTTCCCAGGATGGCAATCAGCCCCAGCATTTT. This translates into CSVSQDGNQPQHF.

Worth noting for this clone: The junction departs from the called germline gene at one end, perhaps through a read error. The chain employs TRBV25-1 and TRBJ2-5, with TRBD2 as a possible D gene (5 bases). Looked up from germline, CDR1 is MGHDK and CDR2 is SYGVNS. The CDR3 covers 14 residues. CDR3 region: CVSSAALGQETQYF. The CDR3 region has the DNA TGTGTCAGCAGTGCCGCACTAGGCCAAGAGACCCAGTACTTC.